The sequence of this T cell receptor (beta chain) was determined in a study of T cells in Graves' hyperthyroidism and ophthalmopathy. Findings and caveats of the study: Blood also contained most expanded thyroid clonotypes above 0.001. Ophthalmopathy prediction by the model preceded onset by a median approximately six months.

Amplified TCR beta CDR3 regions came from RNA transcripts. Initially, a first-round RT-PCR of the TCR CDR3 employed the HTBI primer set. TCRdb re-called the multiplex PCR reads through MiXCR, storing one row per CDR3 protein. This sample has approximately 360,000 distinct CDR3 sequences, with around 25% found just once. For this clonotype: Its antigen is not known.

Germline V gene lookup returns CDR1 SGHAT and CDR2 FQNNGV. The CDR3 runs to 14 residues. The V end was cut by 5 bases, the J end by 3 bases, with 13 bases between. Graves' hyperthyroidism is called stable when ophthalmopathy does not progress within 18 months. Diagnoses rested on clinical symptoms, serum thyroxine and TRAb, thyroid ultrasound and orbital computed tomography. V gene TRBV11-2 combines with J gene TRBJ1-2, with a weak D call TRBD1 (5 bases). This TCR was recovered from a man aged 45 to 65 with Graves' hyperthyroidism. The material sequenced was blood. The chain's CDR3 is CASSPSGRDYGYTF. The CDR3, as DNA: TGTGCCAGCAGCCCGAGCGGCAGGGACTATGGCTACACCTTC.